This TCR beta chain was found in a study of T cells in Graves' hyperthyroidism and ophthalmopathy. Turning to the study itself: Any treatment followed the collection of peripheral blood at initial diagnosis.

This clonotype came up many times. There were TCR beta CDR3 regions amplified from RNA transcripts. The TCR CDR3 first-round RT-PCR relied on the HTBI primer set. TCRdb ran MiXCR on the multiplex PCR reads and lists one entry per CDR3 protein. Among roughly 290,000 distinct CDR3 sequences listed, around 15% were seen once. PBMCs were collected from an approximately 10 ml volume of fresh peripheral blood. The germline CDR1 and CDR2 sequences are MNHNS and SASEGT. Between the trimmed V and J ends, which lost 5 bases and 10 bases, there was a span of 11 bases. This CDR3 is built from 12 residues. The source is a woman between 40 and 50 years old with Graves' hyperthyroidism. The sequencing input was blood. The chain has TRBV6-1 and TRBJ1-4; no firm D call. The CDR3 loop is CASSTTARKLFF. As DNA, the CDR3 is TGTGCCAGCAGTACCACAGCGAGAAAACTGTTTTTT.